Listed below are T cell receptor beta chains from one sample, sequenced in a study of T cell responses to AZD1222 COVID-19 vaccine. Sequencing used immunoSEQ multiplex PCR; TCRdb keeps in-frame clones, though not all of them. This sample carries about 140,000 clones, under 90% of them seen once, and the ten largest clones take under 2%. Source: peripheral blood, taken 28 days after the second AZD1222 dose. These receptors originate from an adult who received the AZD1222 COVID-19 vaccine. Each CDR3 is given with its conserved first and last residue. D genes are given only for firm matches. Expanded clones get a size class; other rows say once, few or many, or leave the size out.

V	size	J	D	CDR3	DNA
TRBV2	.	TRBJ1-4	.	CASSERGGDLNEKLFF	TGTGCCAGCAGTGAAAGGGGGGGGGACTTAAATGAAAAACTGTTTTTT
TRBV5-1	.	TRBJ1-2	.	CASSLGTEPMLNYGYTF	TGCGCCAGCAGCTTGGGGACAGAGCCAATGCTTAACTATGGCTACACCTTC
TRBV19	.	TRBJ1-1	.	CASSQGFGTEAFF	TGTGCCAGTAGTCAGGGATTCGGCACTGAAGCTTTCTTT
TRBV28	.	TRBJ1-2	.	CASTPTSNYGYTF	TGTGCCAGCACCCCGACGTCTAACTATGGCTACACCTTC
TRBV5-1	once	TRBJ1-1	.	CASSLGGMNTEAFF	TGCGCCAGCAGCCTAGGGGGGATGAACACTGAAGCTTTCTTT
TRBV6-6	.	TRBJ1-6	.	CASSYGPYDNSPLHF	TGTGCCAGCAGTTACGGCCCCTATGATAATTCACCCCTCCACTTT
TRBV19	once	TRBJ2-3	TRBD2	CASSILAGGLSTDTQYF	TGTGCCAGTAGTATCCTAGCGGGAGGGCTTAGCACAGATACGCAGTATTTT
TRBV19	.	TRBJ1-2	.	CASSMDYGYTF	TGTGCCAGTAGTATGGATTATGGCTACACCTTC
TRBV4-2	.	TRBJ2-4	.	CASSYQGRGEAKNIQYF	TGTGCCAGCAGCTATCAGGGACGAGGGGAAGCCAAAAACATTCAGTACTTC
TRBV5-1	.	TRBJ2-3	TRBD1	CASSPRGQGTDTQYF	TGCGCCAGCAGCCCTCGGGGACAGGGGACAGATACGCAGTATTTT
TRBV7-2	.	TRBJ1-5	.	CASSLGDGNQPQHF	TGTGCCAGCAGCTTAGGAGATGGTAATCAGCCCCAGCATTTT
TRBV11-3	.	TRBJ2-1	.	CASSLDRAGRLYNEQFF	TGTGCCAGCAGCTTAGATAGGGCAGGGAGGCTCTACAATGAGCAGTTCTTC
TRBV10-3	.	TRBJ2-7	.	CAIRTGGANEQYF	TGTGCCATCAGAACCGGCGGGGCGAACGAGCAGTACTTC
TRBV5-6	.	TRBJ1-1	.	CASRRGDRVNTEAFF	TGTGCCAGCCGTCGGGGGGACCGGGTTAACACTGAAGCTTTCTTT
TRBV30	.	TRBJ2-7	TRBD2	CAWDLAGVEQYF	TGTGCCTGGGACCTAGCGGGAGTGGAGCAGTACTTC
TRBV15	.	TRBJ1-4	TRBD1	CATSRGTGGNEKLFF	TGTGCCACCAGCAGAGGGACAGGGGGGAATGAAAAACTGTTTTTT
TRBV7-6	.	TRBJ2-3	TRBD2	CASTKKASGTRTDTQYF	TGTGCCAGCACAAAAAAGGCTAGCGGGACACGCACAGATACGCAGTATTTT
TRBV2	.	TRBJ1-1	.	CASSEGPLTEAFF	TGTGCCAGCAGTGAGGGGCCCCTCACTGAAGCTTTCTTT
TRBV30	.	TRBJ2-7	.	CAWSVSLYEQYF	TGTGCCTGGAGTGTCTCCCTTTACGAGCAGTACTTC
TRBV28	.	TRBJ1-1	.	CASMTPREAFF	TGTGCCAGCATGACGCCGAGAGAAGCTTTCTTT
TRBV4-2	.	TRBJ1-2	.	CASSQVTARPGTHGYTF	TGTGCCAGCAGCCAAGTCACCGCGAGGCCGGGGACCCATGGCTACACCTTC
TRBV6-5	.	TRBJ1-1	.	CASSLKGGNTEAFF	TGTGCCAGCAGTTTAAAGGGGGGAAACACTGAAGCTTTCTTT
TRBV7-8	.	TRBJ2-5	.	CASSHLSGDAGETQYF	TGTGCCAGCAGCCATCTTAGTGGAGATGCAGGAGAGACCCAGTACTTC
TRBV19	few	TRBJ1-1	.	CASSMSGVGLNTEAFF	TGTGCCAGTAGTATGTCCGGAGTAGGCTTGAACACTGAAGCTTTCTTT